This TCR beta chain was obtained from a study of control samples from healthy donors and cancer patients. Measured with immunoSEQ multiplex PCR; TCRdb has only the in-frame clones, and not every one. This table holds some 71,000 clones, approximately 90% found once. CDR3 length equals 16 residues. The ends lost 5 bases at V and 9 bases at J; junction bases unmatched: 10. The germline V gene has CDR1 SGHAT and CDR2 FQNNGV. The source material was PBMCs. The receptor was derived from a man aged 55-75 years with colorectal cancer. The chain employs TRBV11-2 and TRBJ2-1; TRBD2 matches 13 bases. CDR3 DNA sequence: TGTGCCAGCAGCATCCAACTAGCGGGGGGGGACGGTGAGCAGTTCTTC. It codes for CASSIQLAGGDGEQFF.